A single sample gave rise to the 2 T cell receptor beta chains below, sequenced in a study of response to subunit inactivated influenza vaccine. TCRdb processed the RT-PCR reads anew with MiXCR; each CDR3 protein has one entry. The table lists 500,000 to 550,000 distinct CDR3 sequences, under 30% of them singletons. These records were also assigned to another study, of T cells expressing NK-cell markers. That work states: UMIs accompanied the 5'RACE template switching by which TCR beta cDNA was made.

The material was CD4+ T cells sorted from PBMCs, obtained 12 days after vaccination. These receptor sequences come from a man in his fifties or sixties who received an inactivated influenza vaccine.

This clonotype was seen only a few times. The V and J genes are TRBV3-1 and TRBJ1-1, with 7 nucleotides matching TRBD1. With V trimmed by 3 bases and J by 1 base, 2 bases remained unmatched. The germline CDR1 and CDR2 sequences are LGHDT and YNNKEL (reference sequence). This CDR3 has 14 residues. The CDR3 DNA reads TGTGCCAGCAGCCATCGGGACAGGAACACTGAAGCTTTCTTT. This encodes CASSHRDRNTEAFF.

This clonotype appeared a few times. The chain joins TRBV5-1 to TRBJ1-1; 7 bases are a match to TRBD1. The CDR3 loop spans 13 amino acids. Germline loops: CDR1 SGHRS, CDR2 YFSETQ. V dropped 7 bases and J dropped 1; count of bases not matched to a gene: 4. The CDR3 nucleotides are TGCGCCAGCGTCGACAGGGCGAACACTGAAGCTTTCTTT. Protein sequence: CASVDRANTEAFF.